The 9 T cell receptor beta chains below come from one sample, sequenced in a study of T-cell memory formation after mild COVID-19. One entry per CDR3 protein, called by TCRdb with MiXCR from the 5' RACE reads. The data hold around 310,000 distinct CDR3 sequences, with about 20% observed a single time. Sequenced: PBMCs or a T cell subset sorted from them (not recorded which). All receptors derive from a man aged 18 to 29 who had mild COVID-19 (a few samples of this study predate the infection). Cell type and time point are not known.

This clonotype was detected only once. The chain joins TRBV19 to TRBJ2-2, with 9 bases matching TRBD1. The V gene end was trimmed by 4 bases and the J gene end by 7 bases; junction bases not matched to a gene: 4. Germline lookup yields CDR1 LNHDA and CDR2 SQIVND (reference sequence). There are 14 residues in the CDR3. The CDR3 loop is CASSTWTGDGELFF. The CDR3 nucleotides are TGTGCCAGTAGTACCTGGACAGGGGACGGGGAGCTGTTTTTT.

This clonotype showed up just once. The J gene is TRBJ2-2, the V gene TRBV2; D gene unclear. The CDR3 extends over 13 amino acids. Trimming cost V 10 bases and J 4 bases, with 13 bases left between them. Germline CDR1 and CDR2: SNHLY and FYNNEI. CDR3 bases: TGTGCCACCCGTGGGGAATTCACCGGGGAGCTGTTTTTT. Translating gives CATRGEFTGELFF.

The V gene is TRBV3-1, the J gene TRBJ2-3; 14 nucleotides align to TRBD2. The CDR3 totals 19 residues. J was trimmed by 0 bases and V by 4 bases; bases with no gene match: 9. From germline, CDR1 is LGHDT and CDR2 YNNKEL (reference sequence). The CDR3 bases are TGTGCCAGCAGCCCGGAGGGACTAGCGGGGGAGAAAAGCACAGATACGCAGTATTTT. It specifies CASSPEGLAGEKSTDTQYF.

This clonotype showed up many times. The chain employs TRBV7-3 and TRBJ2-3; 9 nucleotides align to TRBD2. Per the germline V gene, CDR1 is SGHTA and CDR2 is FQGTGA. The trim removed 5 bases at V and 7 bases at J, leaving 7 bases unmatched. CDR3 size: 14 residues. The CDR3: CASSTGTSINTQYF. The CDR3 DNA is TGTGCCAGCAGCACCGGGACTAGCATTAATACGCAGTATTTT.

The rearrangement uses TRBV6-2 or TRBV6-3 and TRBJ2-7, with D maybe TRBD2 (5 bases). The CDR3 is 15 amino acids. Germline loops: CDR1 MNHEY, CDR2 SVGEGT. Trimming shortened V by 2 bases and J by 5 bases, and 16 bases separated the two germline ends. The CDR3 region has the DNA TGTGCCAGCAGTTACCGCCGAGGGAGCACCAACGAGCAGTACGTC. Translating it yields CASSYRRGSTNEQYV.

This clonotype was seen ten or more times. The chain recombines TRBV12-3 or TRBV12-4 with TRBJ2-4; 12 bases line up with TRBD2. Trimming at V came to 5 bases and at J to 3 bases, leaving 8 bases not matched to a gene. This CDR3 region has 17 residues. CDR3 nucleotides: TGTGCCAGCAGTACGCTAGCGGGGGGGCTTGGCAAAAACATTCAGTACTTC. Protein: CASSTLAGGLGKNIQYF.

This clonotype has just a few counts. This CDR3 reads CASSPVWDLNTEAFF. CDR3 DNA sequence: TGTGCCAGCAGCCCAGTGTGGGACTTGAACACTGAAGCTTTCTTT. The rearrangement joins TRBV7-8 to TRBJ1-1; tentative D call: TRBD1 (5 bases). V was pared by 5 bases and J by 0 bases, with 13 bases between. This CDR3 is built from 15 residues. CDR1 is SGHVS and CDR2 is FQNEAQ in the germline V gene.

This clonotype was observed a few times. The CDR3 region is CASSHPWGDGTGELFF. DNA for the CDR3: TGTGCCAGCAGCCACCCCTGGGGGGACGGCACCGGGGAGCTGTTTTTT. The chain couples TRBV4-2 to TRBJ2-2; weak D call: TRBD2 (6 bases). Looked up from germline, CDR1 is LGHNA and CDR2 is YNFKEQ. The ends were cut back, 3 bases at V and 4 bases at J, with 15 bases in the middle. This CDR3 is built from 16 residues.

This rearrangement joins TRBV7-2 to TRBJ2-1; D possibly corresponds to TRBD1 (5 bases). The germline CDR1 and CDR2 sequences are SGHTA and FQGNSA. The CDR3 is 14 residues long. Trimming took 5 bases from V and 4 from J, leaving 12 bases between them. The CDR3 region is CASSPGRAYNEQFF. The CDR3 DNA reads as TGTGCCAGCAGCCCGGGCAGGGCTTACAATGAGCAGTTCTTC.